This T cell receptor beta chain is from a study of T cells in narcolepsy. Points from the study as a whole: Autoreactive clonotypes reportedly recurred in blood of same and different patients, not controls. Comparing one patient's CSF and blood CD4+ clonotypes highlighted HCRT- and TRIB2-specific autoreactive clonotypes.

This clone was detected only once. What it recognizes is unknown. Germline V lookup: CDR1 MDHEN, CDR2 SYDVKM. Losses at the gene ends were 5 bases for V and 7 bases for J; bases not matched to a gene: 12. The CDR3 spans 16 residues. Libraries were prepared by immunoSEQ multiplex PCR; TCRdb keeps only in-frame clonotypes and omits some of them. The sample carries tens of thousands of clones, around 87% recorded once. This chain links TRBV28 with TRBJ2-1, with TRBD2 matching over 9 bases. The receptor comes from a human donor in good health. Sequenced sample: memory (CD45RA-) CD4+ T cells from blood. In DNA form, the CDR3 reads TGTGCCAGCAGTCCTTTTTTAGCGGGGGCCTTTAATGAGCAGTTCTTC. Translation gives CASSPFLAGAFNEQFF. The variable domain in full, with the rest retrieved from reference TRBV28 and TRBJ2-1, is DVKVTQSSRYLVKRTGEKVFLECVQDMDHENMFWYRQDPGLGLRLIYFSYDVKMKEKGDIPEGYSVSREKKERFSLILESASTNQTSMYLCASSPFLAGAFNEQFFGPGTRLTVL.